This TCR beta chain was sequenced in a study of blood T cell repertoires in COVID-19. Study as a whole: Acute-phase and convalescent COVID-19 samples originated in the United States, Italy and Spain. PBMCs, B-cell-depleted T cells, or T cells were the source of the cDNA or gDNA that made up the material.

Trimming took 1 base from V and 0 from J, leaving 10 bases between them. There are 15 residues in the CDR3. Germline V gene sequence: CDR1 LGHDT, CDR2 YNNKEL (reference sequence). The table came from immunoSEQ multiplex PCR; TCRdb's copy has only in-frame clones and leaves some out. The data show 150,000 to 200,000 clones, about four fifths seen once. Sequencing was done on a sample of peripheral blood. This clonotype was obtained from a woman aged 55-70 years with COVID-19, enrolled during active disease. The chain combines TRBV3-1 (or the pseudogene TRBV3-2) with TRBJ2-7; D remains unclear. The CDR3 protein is CASSQGPGSSYEQYV. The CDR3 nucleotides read TGTGCCAGCAGCCAAGGGCCAGGAAGCTCCTACGAGCAGTACGTC.